Below, one T cell receptor beta chain is given with its context. The antigen is unknown. Described time point: after dendritic cell vaccination, including at tumor progression/relapse. Fresh-frozen tumor tissue and more than two years of survival data were available for all. Up to about 2 ug genomic DNA was used for TCRB CDR3 amplification. Method: immunoSEQ multiplex PCR; TCRdb's copy keeps in-frame clones and lacks some. The sample consists of under 130,000 clones, 90% of them appearing once. These data belong to a study of glioma-infiltrating T cells after dendritic cell vaccination. The study's findings and limits: Longer survival after dendritic cell vaccination followed higher pretreatment TIL content.

The TCR sequence derives from a human donor with glioblastoma. Sample: blood, taken after dendritic cell vaccination.

The CDR3 bases are TGTGCCAGTACCCGCACAGGGGGCGGAGGAGGCTACACCTTC. It translates to CASTRTGGGGGYTF. The rearrangement uses TRBV19 and TRBJ1-2; 9 positions match TRBD1. Germline CDR1 reads LNHDA; CDR2 reads SQIVND (reference sequence). The V gene end was trimmed by 7 bases and the J gene end by 8 bases; junction bases not matched to a gene: 11. The CDR3 is made up of 14 amino acids.